This T cell receptor (beta chain) was recorded in a study of cytomegalovirus exposure and HLA in healthy donors. Germline V gene data show CDR1 as LNHDA and CDR2 as SQIVND (reference sequence). Trimming took off 5 bases at V and 7 bases at J, with 8 bases between the two ends. This CDR3 has 12 residues. Study-wide results and limits: When analyzed later, the rates of TCR association showed variation by HLA locus, with DRB1 the most and HLA-C the fewest. A later analysis linked some 17,000 TCR beta sequences to HLA alleles at 0.05 false discovery rate. There were several of the most significant clusters that appeared linked to common viral pathogens in a later analysis. An analysis that came later showed most CMV-associated TCR beta chains appearing HLA-restricted.

A remark on this clone: What it binds is unknown.

60 Vbeta and 13 Jbeta primers were used in PCR. Clones were sequenced by immunoSEQ multiplex PCR, and TCRdb holds only the in-frame ones, with some missing. The top ten hold roughly 0.3% of the sample, which has fewer than 300,000 clones, 80% seen once. The clonotype originates from a girl aged 2 to 9 in good health and CMV-seronegative. The chain employs TRBV19 and TRBJ1-4; no firm D call. Material for sequencing was PBMCs. The CDR3: CASSAGGEKLFF. As DNA, the CDR3 is TGTGCCAGTAGTGCAGGAGGTGAAAAACTGTTTTTT.